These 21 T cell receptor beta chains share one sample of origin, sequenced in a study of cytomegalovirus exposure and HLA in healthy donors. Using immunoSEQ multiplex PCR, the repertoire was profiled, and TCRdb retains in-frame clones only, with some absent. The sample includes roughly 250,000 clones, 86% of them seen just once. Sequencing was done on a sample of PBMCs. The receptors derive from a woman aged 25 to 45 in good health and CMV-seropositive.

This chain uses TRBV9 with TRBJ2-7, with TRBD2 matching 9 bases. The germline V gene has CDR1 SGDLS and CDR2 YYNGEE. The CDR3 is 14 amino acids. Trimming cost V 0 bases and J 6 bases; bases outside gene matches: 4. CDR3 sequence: CASSVASGAAEQYF. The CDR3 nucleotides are TGTGCCAGCAGCGTAGCTAGCGGGGCGGCCGAGCAGTACTTC.

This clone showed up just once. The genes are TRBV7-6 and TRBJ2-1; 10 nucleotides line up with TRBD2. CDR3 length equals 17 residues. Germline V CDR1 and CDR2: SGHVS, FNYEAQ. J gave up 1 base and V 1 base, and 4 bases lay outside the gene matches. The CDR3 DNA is TGTGCCAGCAGCTTAGATTCTAGCGGGAGATCCTACAATGAGCAGTTCTTC. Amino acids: CASSLDSSGRSYNEQFF.

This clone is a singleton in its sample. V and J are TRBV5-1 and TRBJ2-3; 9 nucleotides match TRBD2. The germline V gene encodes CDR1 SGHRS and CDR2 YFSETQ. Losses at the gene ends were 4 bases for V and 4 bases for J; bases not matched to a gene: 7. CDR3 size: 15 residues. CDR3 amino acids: CASSATGLAPDTQYF. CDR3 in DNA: TGCGCCAGCAGCGCGACGGGACTAGCCCCAGATACGCAGTATTTT.

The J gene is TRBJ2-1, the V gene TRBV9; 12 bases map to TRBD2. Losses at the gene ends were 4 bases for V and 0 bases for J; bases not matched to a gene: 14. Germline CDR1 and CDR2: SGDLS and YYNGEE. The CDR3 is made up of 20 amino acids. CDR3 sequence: CASSSTSGRNDRSSYNEQFF. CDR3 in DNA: TGTGCCAGCAGCTCTACTAGCGGGAGGAACGACCGGAGCTCCTACAATGAGCAGTTCTTC. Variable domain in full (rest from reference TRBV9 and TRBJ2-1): DSGVTQTPKHLITATGQRVTLRCSPRSGDLSVYWYQQSLDQGLQFLIQYYNGEERAKGNILERFSAQQFPDLHSELNLSSLELGDSALYFCASSSTSGRNDRSSYNEQFFGPGTRLTVL.

The CDR3 bases are TGTGCCAGCAGCTCCCCGACAGGGGTGAACACTGAAGCTTTCTTT. Translating gives CASSSPTGVNTEAFF. The chain uses TRBV5-4 and TRBJ1-1, with 8 bases that match TRBD1. CDR3 length equals 15 residues. V shed 3 bases, J shed 0 bases, and the junction held 4 bases outside the gene matches. The germline V gene encodes CDR1 SGHNT and CDR2 YYREEE (reference sequence).

The CDR3 here is CASSPIGTSEQFF. The CDR3 DNA is TGTGCCAGCTCACCAATCGGGACTAGTGAGCAGTTCTTC. This chain uses TRBV18 with TRBJ2-1; 8 nucleotides agree with TRBD2. This CDR3 has 13 amino acids. V gave up 2 bases and J gave up 9 bases; unmatched junction bases: 3. CDR1 is KGHSH, CDR2 LQKENI, per germline. The variable domain in full, with the rest retrieved from reference TRBV18 and TRBJ2-1, is NAGVMQNPRHLVRRRGQEARLRCSPMKGHSHVYWYRQLPEEGLKFMVYLQKENIIDESGMPKERFSAEFPKEGPSILRIQQVVRGDSAAYFCASSPIGTSEQFFGPGTRLTVL.

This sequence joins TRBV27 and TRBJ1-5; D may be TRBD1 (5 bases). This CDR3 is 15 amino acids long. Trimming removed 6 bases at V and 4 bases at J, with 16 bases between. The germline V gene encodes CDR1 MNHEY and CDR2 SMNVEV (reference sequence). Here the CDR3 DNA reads TGTGCCAGCAGGGGGGTGGGGACTCCGAATCAGCCCCAGCATTTT. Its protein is CASRGVGTPNQPQHF.

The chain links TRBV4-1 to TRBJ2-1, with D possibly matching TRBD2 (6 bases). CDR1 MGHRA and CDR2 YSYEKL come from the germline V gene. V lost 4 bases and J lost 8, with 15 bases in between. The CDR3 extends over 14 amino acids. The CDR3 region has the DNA TGCGCCAGCAGCCCTCAAATGGGGGGTCATGAGCAGTTCTTC. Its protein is CASSPQMGGHEQFF.

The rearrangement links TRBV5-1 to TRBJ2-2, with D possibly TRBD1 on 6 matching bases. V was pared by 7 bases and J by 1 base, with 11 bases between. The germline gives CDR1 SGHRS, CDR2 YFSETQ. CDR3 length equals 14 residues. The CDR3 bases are TGCGCCAGCGGACAGACACTGAACACCGGGGAGCTGTTTTTT. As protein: CASGQTLNTGELFF.

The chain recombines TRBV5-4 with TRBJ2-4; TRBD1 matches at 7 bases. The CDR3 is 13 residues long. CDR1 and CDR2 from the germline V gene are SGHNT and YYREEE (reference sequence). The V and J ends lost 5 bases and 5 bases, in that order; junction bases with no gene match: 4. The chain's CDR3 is CASSIDRENIQYF. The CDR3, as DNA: TGTGCCAGCAGTATTGACAGGGAAAACATTCAGTACTTC.

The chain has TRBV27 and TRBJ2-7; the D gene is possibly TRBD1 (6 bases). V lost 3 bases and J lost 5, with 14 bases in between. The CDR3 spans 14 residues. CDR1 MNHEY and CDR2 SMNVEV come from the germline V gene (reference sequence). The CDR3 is CASSFSRQAHEQYF. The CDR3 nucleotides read TGTGCCAGCAGTTTCTCTCGACAGGCCCACGAGCAGTACTTC.

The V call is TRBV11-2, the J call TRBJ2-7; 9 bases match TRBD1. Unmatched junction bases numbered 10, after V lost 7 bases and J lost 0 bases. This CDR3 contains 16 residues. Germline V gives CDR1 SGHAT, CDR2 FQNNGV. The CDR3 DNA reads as TGTGCCAGCACCCCTCGGGGGACAGGGACCTCCTACGAGCAGTACTTC. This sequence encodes CASTPRGTGTSYEQYF.

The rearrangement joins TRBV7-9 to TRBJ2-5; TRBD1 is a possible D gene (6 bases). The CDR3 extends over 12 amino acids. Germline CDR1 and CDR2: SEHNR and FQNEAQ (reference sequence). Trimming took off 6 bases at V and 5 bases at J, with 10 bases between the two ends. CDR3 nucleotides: TGTGCCAGCAGACAGGGCCGGGAGACCCAGTACTTC. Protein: CASRQGRETQYF.

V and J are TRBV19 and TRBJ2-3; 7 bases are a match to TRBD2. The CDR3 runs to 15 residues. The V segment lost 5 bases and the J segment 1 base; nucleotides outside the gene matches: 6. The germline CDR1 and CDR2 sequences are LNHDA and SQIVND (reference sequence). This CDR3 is CASSAMAGGTDTQYF. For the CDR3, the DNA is TGTGCCAGTAGTGCAATGGCGGGAGGCACAGATACGCAGTATTTT.

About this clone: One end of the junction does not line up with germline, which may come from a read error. The CDR3 coding sequence is TGTGCCAGCAGTTTAGAGTGGGGCGCCGGGGAGCTGTTTTTT. This gives the protein CASSLEWGAGELFF. The chain is built from TRBV7-6 and TRBJ2-2; a weak D match, TRBD1 (5 bases). This CDR3 is 14 amino acids long. Germline CDR1 SGHVS, CDR2 FNYEAQ. Variable domain in full (rest from reference TRBV7-6 and TRBJ2-2): GAGVSQSPRYKVTKRGQDVALRCDPISGHVSLYWYRQALGQGPEFLTYFNYEAQQDKSGLPNDRFSAERPEGSISTLTIQRTEQRDSAMYRCASSLEWGAGELFFGEGSRLTVL.

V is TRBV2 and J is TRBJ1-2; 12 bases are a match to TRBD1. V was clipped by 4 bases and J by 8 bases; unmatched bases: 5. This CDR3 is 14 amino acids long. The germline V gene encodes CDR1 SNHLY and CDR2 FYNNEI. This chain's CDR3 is CASSAGQGAAGYTF. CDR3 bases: TGTGCCAGCAGTGCGGGACAGGGGGCTGCCGGCTACACCTTC.

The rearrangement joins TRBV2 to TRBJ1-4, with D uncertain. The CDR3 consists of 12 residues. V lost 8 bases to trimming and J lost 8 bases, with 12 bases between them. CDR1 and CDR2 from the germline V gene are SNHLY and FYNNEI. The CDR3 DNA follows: TGTGCCAGCCGGCGGGTTTTGGAAAAACTGTTTTTT. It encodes CASRRVLEKLFF.

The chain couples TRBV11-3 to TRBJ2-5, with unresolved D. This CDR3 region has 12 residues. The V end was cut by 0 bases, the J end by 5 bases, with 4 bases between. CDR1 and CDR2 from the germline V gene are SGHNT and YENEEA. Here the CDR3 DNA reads TGTGCCAGCAGCTTAGATCCGGAGACCCAGTACTTC. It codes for CASSLDPETQYF.

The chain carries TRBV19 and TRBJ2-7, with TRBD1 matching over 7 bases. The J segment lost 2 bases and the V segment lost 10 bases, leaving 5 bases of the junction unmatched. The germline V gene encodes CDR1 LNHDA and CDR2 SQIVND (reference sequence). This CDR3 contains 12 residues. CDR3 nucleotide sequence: TGTGCCACTGGGACAGACCCCTACGAGCAGTACTTC. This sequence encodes CATGTDPYEQYF. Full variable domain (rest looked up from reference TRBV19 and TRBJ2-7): DGGITQSPKYLFRKEGQNVTLSCEQNLNHDAMYWYRQDPGQGLRLIYYSQIVNDFQKGDIAEGYSVSREKKESFPLTVTSAQKNPTAFYLCATGTDPYEQYFGPGTRLTVT.

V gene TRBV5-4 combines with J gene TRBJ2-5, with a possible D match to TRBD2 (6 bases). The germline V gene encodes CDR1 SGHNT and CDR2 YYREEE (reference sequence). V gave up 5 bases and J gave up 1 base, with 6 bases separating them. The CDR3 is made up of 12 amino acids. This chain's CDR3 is CASREGQETQYF. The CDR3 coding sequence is TGTGCCAGCAGGGAGGGCCAAGAGACCCAGTACTTC.

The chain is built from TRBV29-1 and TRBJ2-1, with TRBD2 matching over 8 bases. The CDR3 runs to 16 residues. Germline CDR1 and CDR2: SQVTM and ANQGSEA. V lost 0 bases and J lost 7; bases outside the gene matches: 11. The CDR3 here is CSVEEWVGRAGNEQFF. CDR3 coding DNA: TGCAGCGTTGAAGAATGGGTCGGGAGGGCCGGAAATGAGCAGTTCTTC.